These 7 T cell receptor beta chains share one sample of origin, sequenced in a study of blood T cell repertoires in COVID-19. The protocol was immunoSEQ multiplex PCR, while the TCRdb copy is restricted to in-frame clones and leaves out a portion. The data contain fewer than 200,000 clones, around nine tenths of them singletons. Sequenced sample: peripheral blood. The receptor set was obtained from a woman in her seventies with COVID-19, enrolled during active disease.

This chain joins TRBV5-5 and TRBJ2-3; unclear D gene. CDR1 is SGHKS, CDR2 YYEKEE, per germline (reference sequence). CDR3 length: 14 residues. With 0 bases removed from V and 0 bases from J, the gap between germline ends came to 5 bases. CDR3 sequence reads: CASSLGRSTDTQYF. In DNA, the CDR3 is TGTGCCAGCAGCTTGGGTCGGAGCACAGATACGCAGTATTTT.

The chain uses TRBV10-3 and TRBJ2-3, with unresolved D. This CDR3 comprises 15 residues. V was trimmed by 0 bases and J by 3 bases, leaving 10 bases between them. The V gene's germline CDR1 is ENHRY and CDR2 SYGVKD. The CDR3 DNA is TGTGCCATCAGTGAGTCTAGAAGAGTAACAGATACGCAGTATTTT. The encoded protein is CAISESRRVTDTQYF.

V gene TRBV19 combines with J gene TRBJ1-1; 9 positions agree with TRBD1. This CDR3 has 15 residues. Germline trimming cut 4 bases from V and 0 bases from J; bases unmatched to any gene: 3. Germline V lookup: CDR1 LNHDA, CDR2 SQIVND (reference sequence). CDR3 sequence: CASSSGQGMNTEAFF. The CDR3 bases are TGTGCCAGTAGTAGCGGACAGGGGATGAACACTGAAGCTTTCTTT. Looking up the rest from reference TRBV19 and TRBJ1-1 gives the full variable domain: DGGITQSPKYLFRKEGQNVTLSCEQNLNHDAMYWYRQDPGQGLRLIYYSQIVNDFQKGDIAEGYSVSREKKESFPLTVTSAQKNPTAFYLCASSSGQGMNTEAFFGQGTRLTVV.

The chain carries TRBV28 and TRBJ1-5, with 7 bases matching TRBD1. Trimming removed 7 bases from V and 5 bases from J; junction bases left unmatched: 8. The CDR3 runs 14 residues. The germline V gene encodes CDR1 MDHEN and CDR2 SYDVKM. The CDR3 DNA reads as TGTGCCAGCACAAAGATCACAGGGGATCAGCCCCAGCATTTT. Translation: CASTKITGDQPQHF. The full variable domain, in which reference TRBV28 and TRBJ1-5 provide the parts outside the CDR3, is DVKVTQSSRYLVKRTGEKVFLECVQDMDHENMFWYRQDPGLGLRLIYFSYDVKMKEKGDIPEGYSVSREKKERFSLILESASTNQTSMYLCASTKITGDQPQHFGDGTRLSIL.

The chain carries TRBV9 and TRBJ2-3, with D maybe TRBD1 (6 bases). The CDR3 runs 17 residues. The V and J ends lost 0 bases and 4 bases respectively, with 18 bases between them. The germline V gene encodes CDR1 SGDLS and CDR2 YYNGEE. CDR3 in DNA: TGTGCCAGCAGCGTAGGATTAGGGGGAGTGGGAGCAGATACGCAGTATTTT. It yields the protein CASSVGLGGVGADTQYF.

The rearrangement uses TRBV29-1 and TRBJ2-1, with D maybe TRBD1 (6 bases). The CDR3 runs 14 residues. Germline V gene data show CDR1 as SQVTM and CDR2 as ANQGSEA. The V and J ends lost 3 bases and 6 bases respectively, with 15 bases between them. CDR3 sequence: CSVEGAWRGNEQFF. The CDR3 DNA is TGCAGCGTTGAGGGGGCGTGGAGAGGCAATGAGCAGTTCTTC.

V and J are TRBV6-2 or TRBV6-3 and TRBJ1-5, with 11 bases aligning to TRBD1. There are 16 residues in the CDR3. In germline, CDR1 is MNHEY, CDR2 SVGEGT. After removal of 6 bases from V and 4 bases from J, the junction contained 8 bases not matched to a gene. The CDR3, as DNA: TGTGCCAGCAGCTCACACCGGGACAGGGGGAATCAGCCCCAGCATTTT. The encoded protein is CASSSHRDRGNQPQHF.